A selection of T cell receptor beta chains follows, all from one sample in a study of blood T cell repertoires in COVID-19. Profiled with immunoSEQ multiplex PCR; TCRdb holds only in-frame clones, not every one. The sample has about 170,000 clones, approximately 86% seen once; the top ten hold roughly 2.4%. The sample consisted of peripheral blood. The receptors here all came from a woman of 80 years or more with COVID-19, enrolled during active disease. Each CDR3 is given with its conserved first and last residue.

TRBJ2-7,TRBV20-1,CSASLAGGYEQYF
TRBJ2-1,TRBV5-4,CASSLASGYYEQFF
TRBJ1-5,TRBV7-2,CASRWAGNSNQPQHF
TRBJ2-5,TRBV5-1,CASSPGGQGSETQYF
TRBJ1-2,TRBV6-5,CASRPTGFNYGYTF
TRBJ2-5,TRBV7-2,CASSQTRTGETQYF
TRBJ2-7,TRBV5-4,CASSLGQGNDYEQYF
TRBJ1-3,TRBV5-1,CASSLGPLRSGNTIYF
TRBJ2-7,TRBV19,CASRGQAGEQYF
TRBJ1-2,TRBV28,CASSLPAENYGYTF
TRBJ2-1,TRBV28,CASSTLAGGLGEQFF
TRBJ2-5,TRBV27,CASSPGTGETQYF
TRBJ2-4,TRBV5-6,CASSLWGLAGTKNIQYF
TRBJ2-1,TRBV6-2/TRBV6-3,CASSYRVRRDTRSNEQFF
TRBJ1-1,TRBV4-3,CASSQEVGDYTEAFF
TRBJ1-2,TRBV6-6,CASRMTGNENGYTF
TRBJ2-7,TRBV2,CASSTVTSGYSYEQYF
TRBJ2-1,TRBV7-9,CASSFEGGYNEQFF
TRBJ1-6,TRBV6-2/TRBV6-3,CASSSPGQNSPLHF
TRBJ2-2,TRBV3-1/TRBV3-2,CASSPGLAGGTGELFF
TRBJ2-1,TRBV4-2,CASSQDELATYNEQFF